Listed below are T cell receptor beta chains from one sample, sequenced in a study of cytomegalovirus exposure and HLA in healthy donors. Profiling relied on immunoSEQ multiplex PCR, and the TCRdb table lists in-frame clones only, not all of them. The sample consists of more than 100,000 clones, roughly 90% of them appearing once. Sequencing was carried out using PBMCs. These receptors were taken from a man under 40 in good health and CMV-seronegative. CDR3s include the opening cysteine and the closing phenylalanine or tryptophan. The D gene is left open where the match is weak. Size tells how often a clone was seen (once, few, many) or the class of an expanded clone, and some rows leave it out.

CASGYSYRKTGELFF,TGTGCTAGTGGCTACTCCTACAGGAAAACCGGGGAGCTGTTTTTT,TRBJ2-2,NA,TRBV12-5,NA
CASPGGVAGYEQYF,TGTGCCAGCCCCGGGGGGGTGGCGGGGTACGAGCAGTACTTC,TRBJ2-7,NA,TRBV21-1,NA
CASSFVSNYEQYF,TGTGCCAGCAGCTTCGTTAGCAACTACGAGCAGTACTTC,TRBJ2-7,NA,TRBV7-2,NA
CASSQDLRGPQHF,TGCGCCAGCAGCCAAGATCTTAGGGGTCCCCAGCATTTT,TRBJ1-5,NA,TRBV4-1,NA
CASSLIGTGHTTQYF,TGTGCCAGCAGTTTAATCGGGACAGGGCACACTACGCAGTATTTT,TRBJ2-3,TRBD1,TRBV27,NA
CASRYRALGVNEQFF,TGTGCCAGTCGCTACAGGGCCCTAGGGGTCAATGAGCAGTTCTTC,TRBJ2-1,NA,TRBV13,NA
CASSRTFNNEQFF,TGTGCCAGCAGCCGGACTTTTAACAATGAGCAGTTCTTC,TRBJ2-1,NA,TRBV14,once
CASSVRVPDTQYF,TGTGCCAGCAGCGTCAGGGTGCCAGATACGCAGTATTTT,TRBJ2-3,NA,TRBV6-1,NA
CASSSGGAAYEQYF,TGCGCCAGCAGCAGTGGGGGGGCCGCCTACGAGCAGTACTTC,TRBJ2-7,NA,TRBV4-1,NA
CASSLRGEEKLFF,TGTGCCAGCAGTTTAAGGGGTGAGGAAAAACTGTTTTTT,TRBJ1-4,NA,TRBV27,NA
CASRVSPAVYTMYEQFF,TGTGCCAGCAGGGTAAGCCCAGCGGTTTACACAATGTATGAGCAGTTCTTC,TRBJ2-1,NA,TRBV2,NA
CSVELGGYGYTF,TGCAGCGTTGAGCTAGGGGGTTACGGCTACACCTTC,TRBJ1-2,NA,TRBV29-1,once
CASSVRDSGNTIYF,TGCGCCAGCAGCGTCAGGGACTCTGGAAACACCATATATTTT,TRBJ1-3,NA,TRBV10-2,NA
CASMTVYQPQHF,TGTGCCAGCATGACAGTGTATCAGCCCCAGCATTTT,TRBJ1-5,NA,TRBV6-1,NA
CASSPQGSGTEAFF,TGTGCCAGCAGCCCACAGGGATCTGGCACTGAAGCTTTCTTT,TRBJ1-1,NA,TRBV7-2,NA
CASITTGRYEQYF,TGTGCCAGCATTACGACAGGGCGCTACGAGCAGTACTTC,TRBJ2-7,TRBD1,TRBV2,NA
CASSYDRDGYTF,TGCGCCAGCAGCTACGACAGGGATGGCTACACCTTC,TRBJ1-2,TRBD1,TRBV5-1,NA
CASSLVAPGSYEQYF,TGCGCCAGCAGCCTGGTAGCGCCCGGCTCCTACGAGCAGTACTTC,TRBJ2-7,NA,TRBV4-3,NA
CASSLDYSEQYF,TGTGCCAGCAGCTTAGATTATAGCGAGCAGTACTTC,TRBJ2-7,NA,TRBV11-2,NA
CASSQNPGLAGYYEQYF,TGCGCCAGCAGCCAAAACCCGGGACTAGCGGGGTACTACGAGCAGTACTTC,TRBJ2-7,TRBD2,TRBV4-3,NA
CASKPLGVGLDTQYF,TGTGCCAGCAAACCGCTCGGGGTAGGATTGGATACGCAGTATTTT,TRBJ2-3,NA,TRBV7-3,NA
CASSTLAVQETQYF,TGCGCCAGCAGCACCCTAGCGGTACAAGAGACCCAGTACTTC,TRBJ2-5,TRBD2,TRBV10-2,NA
CASSVTGGVQYF,TGTGCCAGCAGCGTCACAGGGGGGGTACAGTACTTC,TRBJ2-7,NA,TRBV9,NA
CASSYSRQSQPQHF,TGTGCCAGCAGTTACTCGAGACAGTCCCAGCCCCAGCATTTT,TRBJ1-5,NA,TRBV6-5,NA
CASSFPGSYGYTF,TGTGCCAGCAGCTTCCCAGGATCCTATGGCTACACCTTC,TRBJ1-2,NA,TRBV5-6,NA
CASSGRWARYEQYF,TGTGCCAGCAGTGGTCGGTGGGCCAGATACGAGCAGTACTTC,TRBJ2-7,NA,TRBV25-1,NA
CATEGGVNTEAFF,TGTGCCACCGAAGGGGGTGTGAACACTGAAGCTTTCTTT,TRBJ1-1,NA,TRBV10-3,NA
CASSSRTALNTEAFF,TGCGCCAGCAGCTCTAGGACAGCCTTGAACACTGAAGCTTTCTTT,TRBJ1-1,NA,TRBV5-1,NA
CASSSGLAMDEQYF,TGCGCCAGCAGCTCCGGACTAGCCATGGACGAGCAGTACTTC,TRBJ2-7,TRBD2,TRBV4-1,NA
CASSLVSGSGEKLFF,TGTGCCAGCAGCTTAGTTTCAGGGTCGGGTGAAAAACTGTTTTTT,TRBJ1-4,NA,TRBV11-2,NA
CSVLRWTGLGSYEQYF,TGCAGCGTTCTCCGGTGGACGGGACTGGGGAGCTACGAGCAGTACTTC,TRBJ2-7,NA,TRBV29-1,once
CATSSRTGANEKLFF,TGTGCCACCAGCAGCCGGACAGGGGCCAATGAAAAACTGTTTTTT,TRBJ1-4,TRBD1,TRBV15,NA
CASSTDRADTQYF,TGTGCCAGCAGCACGGACAGGGCAGATACGCAGTATTTT,TRBJ2-3,TRBD1,TRBV7-3,NA
CASARGSNEQYF,TGTGCCAGTGCCAGGGGGAGCAACGAGCAGTACTTC,TRBJ2-7,TRBD1,TRBV19,NA
CASSSQVDLNQPQHF,TGTGCCAGCAGCTCACAGGTTGACTTAAATCAGCCCCAGCATTTT,TRBJ1-5,NA,TRBV7-2,NA
CASRLGGSGSSSPLHF,TGTGCCAGCAGGCTTGGAGGCAGCGGATCCTCATCACCCCTCCACTTT,TRBJ1-6,NA,TRBV27,NA
CASSEALDPPNEQFF,TGTGCCAGCAGTGAAGCCCTAGACCCGCCCAATGAGCAGTTCTTC,TRBJ2-1,NA,TRBV6-1,NA
CASTGTGSVPVTGELFF,TGTGCCAGCACCGGGACAGGATCCGTCCCCGTCACCGGGGAGCTGTTTTTT,TRBJ2-2,TRBD1,TRBV6-4,NA
CASSDPGQGKNIQYF,TGTGCCAGCAGTGACCCGGGACAGGGGAAAAACATTCAGTACTTC,TRBJ2-4,TRBD1,TRBV6-1,NA
CASSPPLRSVFHSYEQYF,TGTGCCAGCTCACCACCGCTCCGATCAGTATTCCACTCCTACGAGCAGTACTTC,TRBJ2-7,NA,TRBV18,NA
CASSVVDSSYEQYF,TGTGCCAGCAGCGTAGTTGACTCGTCCTACGAGCAGTACTTC,TRBJ2-7,NA,TRBV9,few
CASRSGRAGTDTQYF,TGTGCCAGCAGGTCGGGGAGGGCCGGGACAGATACGCAGTATTTT,TRBJ2-3,TRBD2,TRBV6-1,NA
CAWSVGTTASTDTQYF,TGTGCCTGGAGTGTAGGGACAACAGCTAGCACAGATACGCAGTATTTT,TRBJ2-3,NA,TRBV30,NA
CASSLEDRAANYGYTF,TGTGCCAGCAGCTTAGAAGACAGGGCGGCCAACTATGGCTACACCTTC,TRBJ1-2,TRBD1,TRBV11-1,NA
CASSRETSGSSYNEQFF,TGTGCCAGTAGTAGGGAGACTAGCGGGAGCTCCTACAATGAGCAGTTCTTC,TRBJ2-1,TRBD2,TRBV19,NA
CASSVVAGGADTQYF,TGTGCCAGCAGCGTAGTGGCGGGAGGAGCAGATACGCAGTATTTT,TRBJ2-3,TRBD2,TRBV9,NA
CASSPAGGETQYF,TGTGCCAGCAGCCCCGCGGGGGGAGAGACCCAGTACTTC,TRBJ2-5,TRBD2,TRBV7-9,NA
CASSGRTGGNQPQHF,TGTGCCAGCAGTGGGCGTACAGGGGGGAATCAGCCCCAGCATTTT,TRBJ1-5,TRBD1,TRBV6-1,NA
CASSFRDQETQYF,TGTGCCAGTAGTTTCAGGGACCAAGAGACCCAGTACTTC,TRBJ2-5,NA,TRBV19,NA
CASSDSVAGELFF,TGTGCCAGCAGTGACTCCGTAGCCGGGGAGCTGTTTTTT,TRBJ2-2,NA,TRBV6-4,NA
CASKPGLANQETQYF,TGTGCCAGCAAACCGGGACTAGCGAACCAAGAGACCCAGTACTTC,TRBJ2-5,TRBD2,TRBV2,NA
CASSSGTGWGNTEAFF,TGTGCCAGCAGCTCCGGGACAGGGTGGGGGAACACTGAAGCTTTCTTT,TRBJ1-1,TRBD1,TRBV5-6,NA
CASSEGWGTEAFF,TGCGCCAGCAGTGAGGGTTGGGGCACTGAAGCTTTCTTT,TRBJ1-1,NA,TRBV5-1,few